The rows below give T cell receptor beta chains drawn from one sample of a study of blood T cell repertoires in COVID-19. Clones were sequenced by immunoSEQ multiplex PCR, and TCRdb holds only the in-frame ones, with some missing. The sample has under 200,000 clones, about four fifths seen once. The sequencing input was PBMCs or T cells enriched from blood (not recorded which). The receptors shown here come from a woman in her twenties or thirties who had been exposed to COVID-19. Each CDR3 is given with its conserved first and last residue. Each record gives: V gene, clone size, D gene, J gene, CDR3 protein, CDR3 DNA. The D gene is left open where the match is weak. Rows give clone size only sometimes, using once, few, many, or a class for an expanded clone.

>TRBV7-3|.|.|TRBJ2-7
CASSLTPGGTYEQYF
TGTGCCAGCAGCTTAACACCTGGGGGGACCTACGAGCAGTACTTC
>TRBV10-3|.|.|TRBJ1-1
CAISAAAEETEAFF
TGTGCCATCAGTGCGGCCGCGGAGGAAACTGAAGCTTTCTTT
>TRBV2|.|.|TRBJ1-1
CASSPRGVANTEAFF
TGTGCCAGCAGTCCCCGGGGTGTAGCGAACACTGAAGCTTTCTTT
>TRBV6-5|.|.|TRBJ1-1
CASTSTRSMNTEAFF
TGTGCCAGCACTTCAACGAGAAGCATGAACACTGAAGCTTTCTTT
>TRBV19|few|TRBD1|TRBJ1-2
CASTPQGDGYTF
TGTGCCAGTACCCCGCAGGGGGATGGCTACACCTTC
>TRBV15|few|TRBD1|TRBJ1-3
CATSSGQGTSGNTIYF
TGTGCCACCAGCAGCGGACAGGGAACCTCTGGAAACACCATATATTTT
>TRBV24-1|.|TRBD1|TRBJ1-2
CATSDPGTGVYGYTF
TGTGCCACCAGTGATCCTGGGACAGGTGTCTATGGCTACACCTTC
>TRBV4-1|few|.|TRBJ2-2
CASSRPIRDTGELFF
TGCGCCAGCAGCCGCCCAATCAGGGACACCGGGGAGCTGTTTTTT
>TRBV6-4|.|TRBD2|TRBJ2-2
CASSERAGEYTGELFF
TGTGCCAGCAGTGAGCGAGCGGGGGAATACACCGGGGAGCTGTTTTTT
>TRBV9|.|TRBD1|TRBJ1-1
CASSVHPGQGARNTEAFF
TGTGCCAGCAGCGTACACCCGGGACAGGGGGCTAGGAACACTGAAGCTTTCTTT
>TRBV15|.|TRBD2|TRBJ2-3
CATSRVGGTDTQYF
TGTGCCACCAGCAGAGTGGGGGGGACAGATACGCAGTATTTT
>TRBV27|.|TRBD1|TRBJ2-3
CASYRGKVDTDTQYF
TGTGCCAGTTACAGGGGTAAGGTTGACACAGATACGCAGTATTTT
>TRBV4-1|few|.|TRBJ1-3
CASSLDRDTQYF
TGCGCCAGCAGCCTTGACCGGGACACCCAATATTTT
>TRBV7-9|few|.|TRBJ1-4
CASSLGQGLIEKLFF
TGTGCCAGCAGCTTAGGCCAGGGGCTGATTGAAAAACTGTTTTTT
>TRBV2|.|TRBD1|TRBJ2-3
CASRRWTGPGDTQYF
TGTGCCAGCAGGCGTTGGACAGGTCCCGGGGATACGCAGTATTTT
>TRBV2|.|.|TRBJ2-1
CASGDINEQFF
TGTGCCAGCGGGGACATCAATGAGCAGTTCTTC
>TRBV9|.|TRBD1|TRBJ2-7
CASSGSGTGLAYEQYF
TGTGCCAGCAGCGGGTCCGGGACAGGTTTGGCCTACGAGCAGTACTTC
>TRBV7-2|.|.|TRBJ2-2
CASSRWWGRSTNTGELFF
TGTGCCAGCAGCCGCTGGTGGGGCAGGAGTACGAACACCGGGGAGCTGTTTTTT
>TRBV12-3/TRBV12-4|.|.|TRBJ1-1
CASSFGKPEAFF
TGTGCCAGCAGTTTCGGTAAGCCTGAAGCTTTCTTT
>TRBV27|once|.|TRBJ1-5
CASSLRGTWSNQPQHF
TGTGCCAGCAGTTTAAGGGGTACGTGGAGCAATCAGCCCCAGCATTTT
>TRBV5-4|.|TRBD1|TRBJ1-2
CASSEPGQEANYGYTF
TGTGCCAGCAGCGAACCGGGACAGGAAGCTAACTATGGCTACACCTTC
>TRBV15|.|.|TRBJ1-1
CATSSRPNGDTEAFF
TGTGCCACCAGCAGCCGACCTAACGGGGACACTGAAGCTTTCTTT
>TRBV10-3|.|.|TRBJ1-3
CAISESSGRGSGNTIYF
TGTGCCATCAGTGAGTCGTCGGGTAGGGGATCCGGAAACACCATATATTTT
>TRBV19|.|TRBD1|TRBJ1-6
CASADRVWNSPLHF
TGTGCCAGTGCCGACAGGGTATGGAATTCACCCCTCCACTTT
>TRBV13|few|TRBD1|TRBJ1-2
CASRRTGGGWVGPWGYTF
TGTGCCAGCAGGAGGACAGGCGGAGGGTGGGTTGGCCCTTGGGGCTACACCTTC
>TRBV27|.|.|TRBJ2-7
CASSEIYRGGVDEQYF
TGTGCCAGCAGTGAGATTTATCGGGGTGGGGTCGACGAGCAGTACTTC
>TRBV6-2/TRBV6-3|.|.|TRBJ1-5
CASSYFSGQPSNQPQHF
TGTGCCAGCAGTTATTTTTCTGGGCAGCCGAGCAATCAGCCCCAGCATTTT
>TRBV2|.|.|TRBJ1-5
CASGLINSNQPQHF
TGTGCCAGCGGGCTGATAAATAGCAATCAGCCCCAGCATTTT
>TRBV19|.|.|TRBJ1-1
CASSIDRIQVAFF
TGTGCCAGTAGTATAGATCGGATCCAGGTGGCTTTCTTT
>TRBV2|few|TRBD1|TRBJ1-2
CASRRGTGPNYGYTF
TGTGCCAGCAGGAGAGGGACAGGCCCTAACTATGGCTACACCTTC
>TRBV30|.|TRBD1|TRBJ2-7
CAQQTGPNDEQYF
TGTGCCCAACAGACAGGGCCCAACGACGAGCAGTACTTC
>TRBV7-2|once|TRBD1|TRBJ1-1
CASSSGQYTRTLQAFF
TGTGCCAGCAGCTCGGGACAGTATACTCGAACACTACAAGCTTTCTTT
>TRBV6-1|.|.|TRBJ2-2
CASPTAPGAGELFF
TGTGCCAGCCCCACCGCCCCGGGGGCCGGGGAGCTGTTTTTT
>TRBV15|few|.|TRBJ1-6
CATTEPPVHSPLHF
TGTGCCACCACCGAACCCCCGGTGCATTCACCCCTCCACTTT
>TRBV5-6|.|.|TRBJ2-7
CASTETARSYEQYF
TGTGCCAGCACCGAAACTGCCCGCTCCTACGAGCAGTACTTC
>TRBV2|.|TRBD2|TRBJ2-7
CASSEDSGGPIYEQYF
TGTGCCAGCAGTGAAGATAGCGGGGGCCCCATCTACGAGCAGTACTTC
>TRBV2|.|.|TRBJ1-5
CASTLRGNNQPQHF
TGTGCCAGCACTCTCAGGGGTAACAATCAGCCCCAGCATTTT
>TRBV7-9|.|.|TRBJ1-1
CASSLVPRQSWNTEAFF
TGTGCCAGCAGCTTAGTCCCCAGACAGAGCTGGAACACTGAAGCTTTCTTT
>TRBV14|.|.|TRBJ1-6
CASSRDTYSPLHF
TGTGCCAGCAGCCGGGACACTTATTCACCCCTCCACTTT
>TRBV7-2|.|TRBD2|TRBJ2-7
CASSLGLAGGRDEQYF
TGTGCCAGCAGCCTGGGACTAGCGGGGGGGCGTGACGAGCAGTACTTC
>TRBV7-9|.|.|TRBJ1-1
CASSLFGAEAFF
TGTGCCAGCAGCTTATTCGGGGCTGAAGCTTTCTTT
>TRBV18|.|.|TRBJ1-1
CASSPTHRSGAFTNYRRPKAFF
TGTGCCAGCTCACCCACCCACCGGTCTGGGGCGTTTACAAACTATCGTCGACCAAAAGCTTTCTTT
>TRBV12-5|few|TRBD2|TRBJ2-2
CASGLLSGGAVAGELFF
TGTGCTAGTGGTTTGTTAAGCGGGGGGGCCGTCGCCGGGGAGCTGTTTTTT
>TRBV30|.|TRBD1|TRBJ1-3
CAWSPPDRYSGNTIYF
TGTGCCTGGAGTCCCCCGGACAGGTACTCTGGAAACACCATATATTTT
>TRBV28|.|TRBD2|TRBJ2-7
CASSSPGGGFSYEQYF
TGTGCCAGCAGTTCCCCTGGCGGGGGGTTCTCCTACGAGCAGTACTTC
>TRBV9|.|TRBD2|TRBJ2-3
CASSPGLAGGDTQYF
TGTGCCAGCAGCCCCGGGCTAGCGGGGGGGGATACGCAGTATTTT
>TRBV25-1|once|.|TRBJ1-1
CASSEITGRTEAFF
TGTGCCAGCAGTGAAATTACAGGGAGAACTGAAGCTTTCTTT
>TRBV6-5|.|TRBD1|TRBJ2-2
CASRGTGVGSGELFF
TGTGCCAGCAGGGGGACAGGGGTGGGGAGCGGGGAGCTGTTTTTT
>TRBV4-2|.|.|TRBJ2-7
CASSQDIGRVDYEQYF
TGTGCCAGCAGCCAAGATATTGGGCGCGTGGACTACGAGCAGTACTTC
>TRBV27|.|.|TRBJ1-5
CASTLRRDSNQPQHF
TGTGCCAGCACCCTAAGGAGAGACAGCAATCAGCCCCAGCATTTT
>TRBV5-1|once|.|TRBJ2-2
CASEQGRNTGELFF
TGCGCCAGCGAACAGGGCAGGAACACCGGGGAGCTGTTTTTT
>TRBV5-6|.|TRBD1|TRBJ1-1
CASSWGQRSTEAFF
TGTGCCAGCAGCTGGGGACAGCGGAGCACTGAAGCTTTCTTT
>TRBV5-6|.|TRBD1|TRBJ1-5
CASSLLRQGSSNQPQHF
TGTGCCAGCAGCTTATTAAGACAGGGGTCGAGCAATCAGCCCCAGCATTTT
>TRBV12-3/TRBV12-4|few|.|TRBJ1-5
CASMAAGNQPQHF
TGTGCCAGCATGGCAGCGGGCAATCAGCCCCAGCATTTT
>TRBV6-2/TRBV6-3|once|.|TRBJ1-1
CASSYSSLMNTEAFF
TGTGCCAGCAGTTACTCGTCCCTTATGAACACTGAAGCTTTCTTT
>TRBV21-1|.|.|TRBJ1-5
CASSSVGRTGDHQPQHF
TGTGCCAGCAGCAGTGTGGGCCGGACAGGGGATCATCAGCCCCAGCATTTT
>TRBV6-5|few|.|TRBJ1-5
CASSYQNSNQPQHF
TGTGCCAGCAGTTACCAGAATAGCAATCAGCCCCAGCATTTT
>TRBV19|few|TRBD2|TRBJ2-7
CASSTTSGGGFEQYF
TGTGCCAGTAGTACCACTAGCGGGGGGGGATTCGAGCAGTACTTC